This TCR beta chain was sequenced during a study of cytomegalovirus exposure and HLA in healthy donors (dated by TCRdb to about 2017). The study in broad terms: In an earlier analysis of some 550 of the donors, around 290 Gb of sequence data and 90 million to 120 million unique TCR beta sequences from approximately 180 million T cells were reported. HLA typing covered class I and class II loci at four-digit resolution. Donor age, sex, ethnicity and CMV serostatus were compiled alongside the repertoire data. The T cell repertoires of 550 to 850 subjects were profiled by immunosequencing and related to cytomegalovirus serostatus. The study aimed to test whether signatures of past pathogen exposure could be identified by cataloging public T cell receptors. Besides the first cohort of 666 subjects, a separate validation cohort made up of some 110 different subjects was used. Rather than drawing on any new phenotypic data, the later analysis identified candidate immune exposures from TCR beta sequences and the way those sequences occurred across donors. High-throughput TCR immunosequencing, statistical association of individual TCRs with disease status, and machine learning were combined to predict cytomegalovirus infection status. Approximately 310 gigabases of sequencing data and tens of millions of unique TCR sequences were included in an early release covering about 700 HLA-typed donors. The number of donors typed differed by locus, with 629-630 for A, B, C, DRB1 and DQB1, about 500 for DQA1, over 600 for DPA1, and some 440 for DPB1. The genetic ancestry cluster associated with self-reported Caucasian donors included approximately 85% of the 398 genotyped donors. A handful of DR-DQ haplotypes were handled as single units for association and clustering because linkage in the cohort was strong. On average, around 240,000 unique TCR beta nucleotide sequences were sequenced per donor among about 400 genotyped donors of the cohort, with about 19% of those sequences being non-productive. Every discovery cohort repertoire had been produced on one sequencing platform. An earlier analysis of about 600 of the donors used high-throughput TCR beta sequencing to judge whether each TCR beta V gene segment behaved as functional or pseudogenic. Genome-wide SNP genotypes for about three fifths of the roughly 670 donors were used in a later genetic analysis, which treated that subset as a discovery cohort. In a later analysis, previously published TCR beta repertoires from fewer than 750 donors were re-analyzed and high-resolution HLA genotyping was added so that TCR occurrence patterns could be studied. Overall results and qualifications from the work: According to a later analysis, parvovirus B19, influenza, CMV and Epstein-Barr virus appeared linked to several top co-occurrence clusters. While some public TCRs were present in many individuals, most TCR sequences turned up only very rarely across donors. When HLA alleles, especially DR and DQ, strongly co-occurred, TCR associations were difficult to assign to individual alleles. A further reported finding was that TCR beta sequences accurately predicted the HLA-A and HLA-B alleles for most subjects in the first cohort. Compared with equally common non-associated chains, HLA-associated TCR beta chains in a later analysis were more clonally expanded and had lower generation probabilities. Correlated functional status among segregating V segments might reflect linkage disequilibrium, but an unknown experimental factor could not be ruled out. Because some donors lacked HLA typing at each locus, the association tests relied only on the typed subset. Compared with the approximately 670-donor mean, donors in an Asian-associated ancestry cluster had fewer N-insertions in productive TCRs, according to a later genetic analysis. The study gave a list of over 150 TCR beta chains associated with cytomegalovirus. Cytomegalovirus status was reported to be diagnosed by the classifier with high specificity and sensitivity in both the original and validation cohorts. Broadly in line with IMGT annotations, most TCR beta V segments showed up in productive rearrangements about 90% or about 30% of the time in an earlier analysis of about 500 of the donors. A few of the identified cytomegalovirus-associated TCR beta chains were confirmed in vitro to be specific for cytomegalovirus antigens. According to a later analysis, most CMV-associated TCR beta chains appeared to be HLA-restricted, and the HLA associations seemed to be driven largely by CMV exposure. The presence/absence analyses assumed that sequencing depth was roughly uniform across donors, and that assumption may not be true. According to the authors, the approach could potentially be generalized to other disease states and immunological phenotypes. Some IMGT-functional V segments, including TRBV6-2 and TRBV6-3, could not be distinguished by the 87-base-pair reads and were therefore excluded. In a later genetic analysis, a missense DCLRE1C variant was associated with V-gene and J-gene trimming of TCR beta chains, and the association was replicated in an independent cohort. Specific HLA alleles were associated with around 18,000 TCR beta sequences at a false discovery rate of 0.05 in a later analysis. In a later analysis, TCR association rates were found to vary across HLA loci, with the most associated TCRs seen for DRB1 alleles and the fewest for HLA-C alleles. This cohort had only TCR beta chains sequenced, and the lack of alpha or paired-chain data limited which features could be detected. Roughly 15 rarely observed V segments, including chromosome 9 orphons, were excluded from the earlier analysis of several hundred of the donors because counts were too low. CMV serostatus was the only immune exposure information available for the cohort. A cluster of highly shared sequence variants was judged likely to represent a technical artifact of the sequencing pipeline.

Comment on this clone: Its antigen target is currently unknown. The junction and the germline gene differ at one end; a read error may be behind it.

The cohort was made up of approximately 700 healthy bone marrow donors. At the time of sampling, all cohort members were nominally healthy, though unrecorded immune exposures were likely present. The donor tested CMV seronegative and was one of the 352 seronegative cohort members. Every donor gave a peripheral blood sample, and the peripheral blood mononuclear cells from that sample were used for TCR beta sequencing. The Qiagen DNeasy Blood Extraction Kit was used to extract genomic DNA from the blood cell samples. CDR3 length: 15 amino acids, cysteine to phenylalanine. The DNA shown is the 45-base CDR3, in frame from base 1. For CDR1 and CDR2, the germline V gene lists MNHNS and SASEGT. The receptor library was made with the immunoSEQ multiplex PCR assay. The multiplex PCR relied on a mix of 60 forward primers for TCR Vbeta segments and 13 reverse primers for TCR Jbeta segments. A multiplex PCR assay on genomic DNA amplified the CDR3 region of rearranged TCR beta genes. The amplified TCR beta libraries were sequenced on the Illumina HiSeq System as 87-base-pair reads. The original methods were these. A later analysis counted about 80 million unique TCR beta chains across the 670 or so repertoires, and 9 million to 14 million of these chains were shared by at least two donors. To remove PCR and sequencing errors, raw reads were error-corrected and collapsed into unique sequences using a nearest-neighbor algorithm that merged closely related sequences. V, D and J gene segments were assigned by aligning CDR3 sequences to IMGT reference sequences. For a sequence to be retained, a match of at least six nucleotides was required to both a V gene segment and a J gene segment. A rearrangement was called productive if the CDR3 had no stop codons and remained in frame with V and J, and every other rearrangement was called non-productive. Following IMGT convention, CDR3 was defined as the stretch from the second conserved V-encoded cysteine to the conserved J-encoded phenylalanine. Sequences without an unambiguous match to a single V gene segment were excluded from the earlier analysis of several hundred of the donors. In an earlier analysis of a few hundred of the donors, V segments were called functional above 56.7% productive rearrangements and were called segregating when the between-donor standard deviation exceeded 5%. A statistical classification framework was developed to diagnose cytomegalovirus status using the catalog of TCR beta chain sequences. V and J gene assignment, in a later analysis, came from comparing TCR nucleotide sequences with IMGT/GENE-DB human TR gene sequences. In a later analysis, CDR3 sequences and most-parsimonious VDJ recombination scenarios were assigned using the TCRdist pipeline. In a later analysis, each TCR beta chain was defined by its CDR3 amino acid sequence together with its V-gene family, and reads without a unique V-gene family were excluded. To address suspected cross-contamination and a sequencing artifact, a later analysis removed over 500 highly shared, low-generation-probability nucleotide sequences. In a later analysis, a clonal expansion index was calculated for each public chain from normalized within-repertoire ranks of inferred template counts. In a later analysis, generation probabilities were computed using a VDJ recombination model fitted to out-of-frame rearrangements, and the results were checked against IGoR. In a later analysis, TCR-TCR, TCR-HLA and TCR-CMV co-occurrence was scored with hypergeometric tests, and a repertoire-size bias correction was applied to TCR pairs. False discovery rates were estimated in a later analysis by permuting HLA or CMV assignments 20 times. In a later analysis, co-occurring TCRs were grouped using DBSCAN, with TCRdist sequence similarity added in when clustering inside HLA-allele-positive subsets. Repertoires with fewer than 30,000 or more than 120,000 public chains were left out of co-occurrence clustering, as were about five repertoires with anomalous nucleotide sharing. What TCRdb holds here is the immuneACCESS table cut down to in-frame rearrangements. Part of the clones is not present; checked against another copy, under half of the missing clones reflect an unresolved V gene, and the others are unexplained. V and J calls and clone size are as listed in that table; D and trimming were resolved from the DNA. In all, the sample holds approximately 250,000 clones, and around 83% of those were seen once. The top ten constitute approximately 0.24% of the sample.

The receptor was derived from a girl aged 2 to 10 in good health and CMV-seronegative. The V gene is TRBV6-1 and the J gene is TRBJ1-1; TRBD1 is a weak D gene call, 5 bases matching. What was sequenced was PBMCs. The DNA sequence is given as TGTGCCGGCAGTGAATACCCCCGGGGGGACACTGAAGCTTTCTTT. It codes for CAGSEYPRGDTEAFF.